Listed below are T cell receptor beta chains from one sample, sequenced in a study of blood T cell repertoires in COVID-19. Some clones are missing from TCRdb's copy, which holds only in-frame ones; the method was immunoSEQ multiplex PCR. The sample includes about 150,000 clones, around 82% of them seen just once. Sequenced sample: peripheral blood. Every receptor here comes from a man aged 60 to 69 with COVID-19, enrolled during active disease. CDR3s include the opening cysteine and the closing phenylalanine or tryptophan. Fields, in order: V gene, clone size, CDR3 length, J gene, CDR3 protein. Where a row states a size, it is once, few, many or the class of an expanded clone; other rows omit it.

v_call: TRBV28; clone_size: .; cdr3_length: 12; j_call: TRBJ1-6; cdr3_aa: CASSYSQGRLHF
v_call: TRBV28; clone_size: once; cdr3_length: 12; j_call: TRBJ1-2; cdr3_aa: CASGTGLEGYTF
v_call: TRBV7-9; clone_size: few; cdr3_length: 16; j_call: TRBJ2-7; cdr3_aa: CASSLSPTGSSYEQYF
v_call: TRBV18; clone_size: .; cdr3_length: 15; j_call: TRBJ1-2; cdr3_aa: CASSTTGGDNYGYTF
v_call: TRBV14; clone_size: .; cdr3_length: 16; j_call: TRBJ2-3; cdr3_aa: CASSQVTGSSTDTQYF
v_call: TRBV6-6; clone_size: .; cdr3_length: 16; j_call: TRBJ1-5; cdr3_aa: CASSPDPPRGNQPQHF
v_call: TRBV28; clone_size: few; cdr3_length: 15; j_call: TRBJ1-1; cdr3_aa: CASSLPTTGLTEAFF
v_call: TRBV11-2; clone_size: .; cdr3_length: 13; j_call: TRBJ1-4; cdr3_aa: CASSPPGSEKLFF
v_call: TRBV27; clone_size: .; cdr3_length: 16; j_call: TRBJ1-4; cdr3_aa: CASSFGGGASREKLFF
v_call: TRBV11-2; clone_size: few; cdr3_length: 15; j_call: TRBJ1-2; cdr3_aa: CASSLDPTGAAGYTF
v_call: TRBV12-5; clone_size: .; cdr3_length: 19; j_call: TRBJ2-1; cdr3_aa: CASGLELPPGGSSYNEQFF
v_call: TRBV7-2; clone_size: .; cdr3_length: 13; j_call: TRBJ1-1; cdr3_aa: CASSSSPPGAAFF
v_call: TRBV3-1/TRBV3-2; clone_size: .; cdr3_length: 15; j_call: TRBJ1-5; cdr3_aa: CASSQGDRGPAPQHF
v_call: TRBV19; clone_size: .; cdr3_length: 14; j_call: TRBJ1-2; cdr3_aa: CASSTTDRIYGYTF
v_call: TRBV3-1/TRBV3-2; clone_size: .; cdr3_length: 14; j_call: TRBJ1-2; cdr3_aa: CASSQVSGGNGYTF
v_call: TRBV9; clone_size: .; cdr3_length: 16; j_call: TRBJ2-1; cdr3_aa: CASQVDRTYTPGWQFF
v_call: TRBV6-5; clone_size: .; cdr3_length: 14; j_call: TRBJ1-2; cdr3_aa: CASSWVIRDYGYTF
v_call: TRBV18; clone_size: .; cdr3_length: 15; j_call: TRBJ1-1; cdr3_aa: CASSTGGGMNTEAFF
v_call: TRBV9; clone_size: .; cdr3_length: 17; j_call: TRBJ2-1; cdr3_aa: CASSPWDSGGVYNEQFF
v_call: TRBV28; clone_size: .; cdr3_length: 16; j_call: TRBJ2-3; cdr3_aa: CASSTGTSRSTDTQYF
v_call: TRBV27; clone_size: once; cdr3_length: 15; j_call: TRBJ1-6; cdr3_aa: CASRPGQRVNSPLHF